Below, 18 T cell receptor beta chains from the same sample are listed, as sequenced in a study of identical twins. From the 5' RACE reads, TCRdb called clonotypes with MiXCR, one entry per CDR3 protein. The table lists about 470,000 distinct CDR3 sequences, approximately 24% of them singletons. These records were also assigned to another study, of T cells expressing NK-cell markers.

Sequenced: CD4+ T cells sorted from blood. The receptors come from a woman between 18 and 29 years old in good health.

The genes are TRBV15 and TRBJ2-3; D is possibly TRBD1 (6 bases). The CDR3 is 16 residues long. V lost 0 bases to trimming and J lost 1 base, with 11 bases between them. Germline CDR1 is LNHNV and CDR2 is YYDKDF (reference sequence). DNA of the CDR3: TGTGCCACCAGCAGAGATCAAAAGGGGGGCACAGATACGCAGTATTTT. It specifies CATSRDQKGGTDTQYF.

The genes are TRBV3-1 and TRBJ1-1, with D possibly matching TRBD1 (5 bases). Germline V gene sequence: CDR1 LGHDT, CDR2 YNNKEL (reference sequence). V dropped 4 bases and J dropped 4 bases, with 13 bases sitting between them. The CDR3 length is 14 residues. Here the CDR3 DNA reads TGTGCCAGCAGCCGACAGATTAAGGGCACTGAAGCTTTCTTT. It is translated as CASSRQIKGTEAFF.

The chain has TRBV11-2 and TRBJ1-1; no clear D gene. Trimming pared 3 bases from V and 8 bases from J, leaving 13 bases between. The length of the CDR3 is 13 residues. Germline V gives CDR1 SGHAT, CDR2 FQNNGV. The DNA of the CDR3 is TGTGCCAGCAGCTTGGGTGCCGTTGGAGAAGCTTTCTTT. It is translated as CASSLGAVGEAFF.

The chain uses TRBV5-5 and TRBJ2-1, with D uncertain. This CDR3 has 15 amino acids. Per germline, CDR1 SGHKS and CDR2 YYEKEE (reference sequence). Trimming pared 0 bases from V and 0 bases from J, leaving 7 bases between. The CDR3 loop is CASSLADISYNEQFF. CDR3 in DNA: TGTGCCAGCAGCTTGGCCGACATCTCCTACAATGAGCAGTTCTTC. Using reference TRBV5-5 and TRBJ2-1 for the parts outside the CDR3, the full variable domain is DAGVTQSPTHLIKTRGQQVTLRCSPISGHKSVSWYQQVLGQGPQFIFQYYEKEERGRGNFPDRFSARQFPNYSSELNVNALLLGDSALYLCASSLADISYNEQFFGPGTRLTVL.

The V and J genes are TRBV6-6 and TRBJ2-7; the match to TRBD1 covers 8 bases. Germline lookup yields CDR1 MNHNY and CDR2 SVGAGI (reference sequence). This CDR3 is built from 13 residues. V shed 5 bases and J 3 bases; nucleotides not matched to a gene: 3. For the CDR3, the DNA is TGTGCCAGCAGTAAAGGGACAGGCTACGAGCAGTACTTC. As protein: CASSKGTGYEQYF.

This clonotype was counted many times. V usage is TRBV5-1 and J usage is TRBJ1-4; perhaps TRBD1 as D (5 bases). Germline values: CDR1 SGHRS, CDR2 YFSETQ. The CDR3 loop spans 14 amino acids. Trimming left V 0 bases short and J 8 bases short, with 11 bases between. The DNA for the CDR3 is TGCGCCAGCAGCTTGGGTCAGGGAGGGGAAAAACTGTTTTTT. Translation gives CASSLGQGGEKLFF.

This clonotype was seen a handful of times. This sequence joins TRBV20-1 and TRBJ1-1; the D is unclear. This CDR3 is built from 16 residues. V shed 0 bases and J shed 8 bases, with 22 bases lying between them. Germline values: CDR1 DFQATT, CDR2 SNEGSKA (reference sequence). This chain's CDR3 is CSARDLVAHPDLEAFF. As DNA, the CDR3 is TGCAGTGCTAGAGATTTGGTAGCCCACCCCGATTTAGAAGCTTTCTTT.

This clonotype was picked up a small number of times. V usage is TRBV3-1 and J usage is TRBJ2-7; unclear D gene. Trimming pared 2 bases from V and 2 bases from J, leaving 10 bases between. Germline-derived CDR1 and CDR2 are LGHDT and YNNKEL (reference sequence). This CDR3 spans 14 amino acids. The CDR3 spells CASSQSDGAYEQYF. Written as DNA, the CDR3 is TGTGCCAGCAGCCAATCCGACGGAGCCTACGAGCAGTACTTC.

V usage is TRBV16 and J usage is TRBJ1-5, with a tentative D call TRBD1 (5 bases). This CDR3 has 14 amino acids. Trimming pared 6 bases from V and 5 bases from J, leaving 14 bases between. In germline, CDR1 is KGHSY, CDR2 FQNENV. The DNA of the CDR3 is TGTGCCAGCAGTGGGAGACAGTACTATCAGCCCCAGCATTTT. Encoded protein: CASSGRQYYQPQHF.

This chain links TRBV12-3 or TRBV12-4 with TRBJ2-3, with 9 bases identical to TRBD2. Trimming removed 10 bases from V and 4 bases from J; junction bases left unmatched: 6. The CDR3 runs 13 residues. The CDR3 sequence is CATRAGGADTQYF. The CDR3 DNA sequence: TGTGCCACCAGGGCGGGGGGGGCAGATACGCAGTATTTT.

The chain is built from TRBV7-9 and TRBJ2-4; 7 bases line up with TRBD1. Trimming removed 5 bases from V and 7 bases from J; junction bases left unmatched: 11. CDR1 SEHNR and CDR2 FQNEAQ come from the germline V gene (reference sequence). This CDR3 contains 15 residues. CDR3 in DNA: TGTGCCAGCAGCCTCTTTAGGGACAGACGGAACATTCAGTACTTC. Translating gives CASSLFRDRRNIQYF.

The chain carries TRBV6-2 or TRBV6-3 and TRBJ2-1; D uncertain. Trimming removed 2 bases at V and 6 bases at J, with 5 bases between. This CDR3 is built from 12 residues. Germline CDR1 and CDR2: MNHEY and SVGEGT. CDR3 loop: CASSYHSNEQFF. CDR3 in DNA: TGTGCCAGCAGTTACCACTCCAATGAGCAGTTCTTC.

This clonotype was observed a few times. The rearrangement links TRBV6-1 to TRBJ1-3, with D tentatively TRBD1 (5 bases). The CDR3 is 15 residues long. V lost 5 bases and J 2 bases, leaving 13 bases between the germline ends. The germline gives CDR1 MNHNS, CDR2 SASEGT. This chain's CDR3 is CASSLSRDPGNTIYF. Written as DNA, the CDR3 is TGTGCCAGCAGTCTCAGCCGGGACCCTGGAAACACCATATATTTT.

V is TRBV5-1 and J is TRBJ2-3, with D possibly TRBD2 on 6 matching bases. Between the trimmed V and J ends, which lost 4 bases and 0 bases, there was a span of 15 bases. Germline assignment: CDR1 SGHRS and CDR2 YFSETQ. The CDR3 totals 16 residues. The chain's CDR3 is CASSPGVAASTDTQYF. CDR3 coding DNA: TGCGCCAGCAGCCCCGGCGTAGCGGCTAGCACAGATACGCAGTATTTT. The whole variable domain, filled in from reference TRBV5-1 and TRBJ2-3, reads KAGVTQTPRYLIKTRGQQVTLSCSPISGHRSVSWYQQTPGQGLQFLFEYFSETQRNKGNFPGRFSGRQFSNSRSEMNVSTLELGDSALYLCASSPGVAASTDTQYFGPGTRLTVL.

The rearrangement uses TRBV6-5 and TRBJ1-2; 8 nucleotides match TRBD1. V was pared by 4 bases and J by 7 bases, with 11 bases of the junction left unmatched. The germline CDR1 and CDR2 sequences are MNHEY and SVGAGI. The CDR3 totals 15 residues. The CDR3 is CASSSPDRAGGGYTF. The CDR3 DNA sequence: TGTGCCAGCAGTTCCCCGGACAGGGCCGGGGGTGGCTACACCTTC.

The table lists this clonotype with a count of one. The V call is TRBV12-3 or TRBV12-4, the J call TRBJ2-7, with D possibly being TRBD2 (5 bases). V gave up 8 bases and J gave up 3 bases, with 17 bases separating them. The CDR3 runs to 14 residues. CDR3 sequence reads: CASGPRVGDYEQYF. For the CDR3, the DNA is TGTGCCAGCGGCCCCCGGGTCGGGGACTACGAGCAGTACTTC.

A few counts support this clonotype. J is TRBJ1-2 and V is TRBV20-1, with D uncertain. The V end lost 7 bases, the J end lost 14 bases, and 23 bases lay between the germline ends. This CDR3 has 12 amino acids. Germline lookup yields CDR1 DFQATT and CDR2 SNEGSKA (reference sequence). As DNA, the CDR3 is TGCAGTGTCCCAAGAGACGCCCTATTAAAGACCTTC. As protein: CSVPRDALLKTF.

This clonotype was counted at least ten times. This chain links TRBV27 with TRBJ1-1, with D perhaps TRBD1 (5 bases). Germline CDR1 reads MNHEY; CDR2 reads SMNVEV (reference sequence). The CDR3 runs 15 residues. Trimming took off 1 base at V and 6 bases at J, with 15 bases between the two ends. The CDR3, as DNA: TGTGCCAGCAGTTTATACGGGGCCCGTCCCTCTGAAGCTTTCTTT. Protein product: CASSLYGARPSEAFF.